The T cell receptor beta chain under discussion was sequenced for a study of cytomegalovirus exposure and HLA in healthy donors. Findings and caveats of the study: Reported performance of the classifier showed diagnosis of cytomegalovirus status with high specificity and sensitivity. In a later analysis, CMV-associated beta chains were mostly HLA-associated, it appeared.

The PCR employed 60 Vbeta primers together with 13 Jbeta primers. Using immunoSEQ multiplex PCR, the repertoire was profiled, and TCRdb retains in-frame clones only, with some absent. The sample lists approximately 160,000 clones, approximately 77% seen once, with 1.3% to 1.5% in the top ten. About this clone itself: The antigen remains undetermined. The sample carries other DNA sequences with the same CDR3.

The receptor comes from a young man in good health and CMV-seronegative. The sample comprised PBMCs.

CDR3 coding DNA: TGTGCCAGCAGTTCCTACTCGAACTACGAGCAGTACTTC. This sequence encodes CASSSYSNYEQYF. The genes are TRBV6-5 and TRBJ2-7; D is unresolved. Germline loops: CDR1 MNHEY, CDR2 SVGAGI. The CDR3 is 13 residues long. Trimming removed 4 bases from V and 3 bases from J, with 10 bases in between.